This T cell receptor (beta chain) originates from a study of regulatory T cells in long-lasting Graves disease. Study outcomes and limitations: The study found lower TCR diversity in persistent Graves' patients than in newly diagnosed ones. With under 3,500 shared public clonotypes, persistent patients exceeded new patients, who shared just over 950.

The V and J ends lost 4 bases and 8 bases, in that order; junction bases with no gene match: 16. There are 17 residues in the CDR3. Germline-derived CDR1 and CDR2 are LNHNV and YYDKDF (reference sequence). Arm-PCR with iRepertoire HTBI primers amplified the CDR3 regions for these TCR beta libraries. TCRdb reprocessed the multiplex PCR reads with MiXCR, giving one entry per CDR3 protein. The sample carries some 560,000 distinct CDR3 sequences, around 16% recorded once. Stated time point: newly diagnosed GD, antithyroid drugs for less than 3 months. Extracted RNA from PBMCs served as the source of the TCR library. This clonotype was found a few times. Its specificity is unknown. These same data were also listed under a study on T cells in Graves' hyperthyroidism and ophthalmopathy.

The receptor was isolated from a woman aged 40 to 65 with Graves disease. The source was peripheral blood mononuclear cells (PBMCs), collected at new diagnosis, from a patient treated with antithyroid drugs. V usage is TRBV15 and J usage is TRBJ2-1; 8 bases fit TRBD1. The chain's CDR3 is CATSTLSFGQGPDEQFF. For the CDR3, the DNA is TGTGCCACCAGCACTTTATCTTTTGGACAGGGTCCGGATGAGCAGTTCTTC.